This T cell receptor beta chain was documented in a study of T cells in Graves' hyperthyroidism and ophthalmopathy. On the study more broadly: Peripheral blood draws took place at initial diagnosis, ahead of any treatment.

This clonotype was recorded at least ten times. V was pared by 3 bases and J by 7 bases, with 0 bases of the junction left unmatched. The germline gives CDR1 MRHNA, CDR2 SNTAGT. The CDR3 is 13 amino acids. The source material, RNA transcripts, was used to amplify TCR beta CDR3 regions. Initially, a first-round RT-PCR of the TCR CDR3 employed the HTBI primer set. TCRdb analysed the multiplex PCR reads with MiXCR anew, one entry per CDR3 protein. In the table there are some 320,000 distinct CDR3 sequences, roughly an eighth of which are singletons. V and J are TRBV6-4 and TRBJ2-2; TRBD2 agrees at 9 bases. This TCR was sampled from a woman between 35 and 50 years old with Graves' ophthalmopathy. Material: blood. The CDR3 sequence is CASSEREGGELFF. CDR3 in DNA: TGTGCCAGCAGTGAGCGGGAGGGCGGGGAGCTGTTTTTT.